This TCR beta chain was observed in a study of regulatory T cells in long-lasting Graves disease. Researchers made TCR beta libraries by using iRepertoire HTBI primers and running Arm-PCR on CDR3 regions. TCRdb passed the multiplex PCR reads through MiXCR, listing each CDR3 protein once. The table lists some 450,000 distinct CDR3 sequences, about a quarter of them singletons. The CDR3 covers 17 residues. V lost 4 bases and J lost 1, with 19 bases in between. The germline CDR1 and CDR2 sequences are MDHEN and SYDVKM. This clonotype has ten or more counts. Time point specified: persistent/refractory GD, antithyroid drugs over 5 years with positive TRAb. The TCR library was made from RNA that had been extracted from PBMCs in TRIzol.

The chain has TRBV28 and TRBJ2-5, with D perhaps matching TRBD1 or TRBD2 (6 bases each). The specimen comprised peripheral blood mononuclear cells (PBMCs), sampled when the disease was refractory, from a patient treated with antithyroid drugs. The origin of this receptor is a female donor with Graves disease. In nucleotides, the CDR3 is TGTGCCAGCAGTTCCCAAGGACGGGGGCGCGTCCAAGAGACCCAGTACTTC. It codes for CASSSQGRGRVQETQYF.